The 20 T cell receptor beta chains listed next were all sequenced from one sample in a study of blood T cell repertoires in COVID-19. The table came from immunoSEQ multiplex PCR; TCRdb's copy has only in-frame clones and leaves some out. Of about 63,000 clones in the sample, about 81% are singletons; the top ten hold roughly 29%. The sequenced sample consisted of peripheral blood. Receptor source: a man in his 60s with COVID-19, enrolled during active disease.

This clone was seen a few times. J is TRBJ2-6 and V is TRBV15; 10 nucleotides line up with TRBD1. Germline assignment: CDR1 LNHNV and CDR2 YYDKDF (reference sequence). V dropped 2 bases and J dropped 2; count of bases not matched to a gene: 3. This CDR3 region has 17 residues. The CDR3 DNA follows: TGTGCCACCAGCAGACTTGGGACAGGGGCTGGGGCCAACGTCCTGACTTTC. Its translation is CATSRLGTGAGANVLTF.

This clone turned up a few times. The chain is built from TRBV11-2 and TRBJ2-1, with 11 nucleotides matching TRBD2. The CDR3 sequence is 15 residues long. Trimming at V came to 6 bases and at J to 8 bases, leaving 9 bases not matched to a gene. Germline-derived CDR1 and CDR2 are SGHAT and FQNNGV. Here the CDR3 reads CASRTVSGRADEQFF. DNA of the CDR3: TGTGCCAGCAGAACAGTTAGCGGGAGGGCTGATGAGCAGTTCTTC. The entire variable domain, with the rest obtained from reference TRBV11-2 and TRBJ2-1, is as follows: EAGVAQSPRYKIIEKRQSVAFWCNPISGHATLYWYQQILGQGPKLLIQFQNNGVVDDSQLPKDRFSAERLKGVDSTLKIQPAKLEDSAVYLCASRTVSGRADEQFFGPGTRLTVL.

CDR3 nucleotide sequence: TGTGCCACTGCTACAGGGGCCGGGGCCAACGTCCTGACTTTC. Residues: CATATGAGANVLTF. The chain combines TRBV2 with TRBJ2-6; 7 bases align to TRBD1. J gave up 4 bases and V 10 bases, and 7 bases lay outside the gene matches. Germline CDR1 SNHLY, CDR2 FYNNEI. The length of the CDR3 is 14 residues.

The rearrangement uses TRBV19 and TRBJ1-1; D is ambiguous. The CDR3 is made up of 14 amino acids. V lost 6 bases to trimming and J lost 1 base, with 12 bases between them. Germline-derived CDR1 and CDR2 are LNHDA and SQIVND (reference sequence). CDR3: CASSPLSQNTEAFF. As DNA, the CDR3 is TGTGCCAGTAGCCCCTTGAGCCAGAACACTGAAGCTTTCTTT.

This chain joins TRBV5-1 and TRBJ2-3, with D maybe TRBD2 (5 bases). The germline V and J ends were trimmed by 4 bases and 2 bases, with 11 bases remaining between them. CDR3 length: 14 residues. Per germline, CDR1 SGHRS and CDR2 YFSETQ. This CDR3 is CASSPGEPTDTQYF. CDR3 nucleotide sequence: TGCGCCAGCAGCCCCGGGGAACCCACAGATACGCAGTATTTT.

This clone occurred once. This sequence joins TRBV7-6 and TRBJ1-4; 9 bases agree with TRBD1. The V and J ends lost 1 base and 11 bases, in that order; junction bases with no gene match: 2. The germline gives CDR1 SGHVS, CDR2 FNYEAQ. This CDR3 is 13 amino acids long. The CDR3: CASSLETGGKLFF. The CDR3 nucleotides read TGTGCCAGCAGCTTAGAGACAGGGGGTAAACTGTTTTTT.

This clone was detected only once. The chain carries TRBV21-1 and TRBJ2-5; no DNA check was done on the table's D call, TRBD1. TRBV21-1 is a pseudogene locus. The CDR3 runs to 18 residues. The CDR3 coding sequence is TGTGCCAGCAGCGGCCGGGACAGGGGAAAGCGGCCTCAAGAGACCCAGTACTTC. Translation gives CASSGRDRGKRPQETQYF.

The genes are TRBV29-1 and TRBJ2-5; 11 bases map to TRBD2. There are 17 residues in the CDR3. Germline lookup yields CDR1 SQVTM and CDR2 ANQGSEA. V was clipped by 5 bases and J by 4 bases; unmatched bases: 15. CDR3 in amino acids: CSVLKPIIAGGGETQYF. Here the CDR3 DNA reads TGCAGCGTTCTGAAGCCCATCATAGCGGGAGGGGGAGAGACCCAGTACTTC.

The chain links TRBV19 to TRBJ1-3; D not resolved. Trimming left V 2 bases short and J 0 bases short, with 14 bases between. This CDR3 contains 17 residues. Germline assignment: CDR1 LNHDA and CDR2 SQIVND (reference sequence). CDR3 region: CASSIPRRARSGNTIYF. The CDR3 bases are TGTGCCAGTAGTATACCACGGAGGGCGCGCTCTGGAAACACCATATATTTT. Full variable domain (remainder filled in from reference TRBV19 and TRBJ1-3): DGGITQSPKYLFRKEGQNVTLSCEQNLNHDAMYWYRQDPGQGLRLIYYSQIVNDFQKGDIAEGYSVSREKKESFPLTVTSAQKNPTAFYLCASSIPRRARSGNTIYFGEGSWLTVV.

V usage is TRBV7-2 and J usage is TRBJ2-1, with D tentatively TRBD2 (6 bases). The length of the CDR3 is 15 residues. Germline CDR1 and CDR2: SGHTA and FQGNSA. Trimming took 1 base from V and 7 from J, leaving 14 bases between them. CDR3 sequence (DNA): TGTGCCAGCAGCTTAGTAGTCCTAGCGATGAATGAGCAGTTCTTC. It encodes CASSLVVLAMNEQFF.

The chain couples TRBV25-1 to TRBJ2-1; weak D call: TRBD1 (6 bases). The germline V gene has CDR1 MGHDK and CDR2 SYGVNS. V was shortened by 4 bases and J by 0 bases, with 10 bases between the two germline ends. The CDR3 length is 15 residues. DNA of the CDR3: TGTGCCAGCAGTGTGGCAGGGGCCTCCTACAATGAGCAGTTCTTC. Its protein product is CASSVAGASYNEQFF. The full variable domain, in which reference TRBV25-1 and TRBJ2-1 provide the parts outside the CDR3, is EADIYQTPRYLVIGTGKKITLECSQTMGHDKMYWYQQDPGMELHLIHYSYGVNSTEKGDLSSESTVSRIRTEHFPLTLESARPSHTSQYLCASSVAGASYNEQFFGPGTRLTVL.

The CDR3 coding sequence is TGTGCCAGCAGTCCCCTCGGAGGGGCGGGTGCTGAAAAACTGTTTTTT. The encoded protein is CASSPLGGAGAEKLFF. The chain is built from TRBV27 and TRBJ1-4, with D perhaps TRBD1 (5 bases). V lost 5 bases to trimming and J lost 7 bases, with 20 bases between them. This CDR3 is built from 16 residues. CDR1 MNHEY and CDR2 SMNVEV come from the germline V gene (reference sequence).

The genes are TRBV30 and TRBJ1-2, with 9 bases fitting TRBD1. CDR3 size: 13 residues. CDR1 is GTSNPN and CDR2 is SVGIG in the germline V gene (reference sequence). V shed 1 base, J shed 6 bases, and the junction held 3 bases outside the gene matches. The CDR3 nucleotides read TGTGCCTGGAGTGAACAGGGGGCCGATGGCTACACCTTC. This translates into CAWSEQGADGYTF.

The chain combines TRBV19 with TRBJ1-1; possibly TRBD1 for D (6 bases). Per germline, CDR1 LNHDA and CDR2 SQIVND (reference sequence). V lost 5 bases and J 7 bases, leaving 11 bases between the germline ends. The CDR3 extends over 12 amino acids. The CDR3 DNA reads as TGTGCCAGTAGTCTCAGGGGTTTTGAAGCTTTCTTT. Amino acid sequence: CASSLRGFEAFF.

This chain joins TRBV2 and TRBJ1-1, with TRBD1 identical over 9 bases. Germline trimming cut 7 bases from V and 10 bases from J; bases unmatched to any gene: 13. Germline assignment: CDR1 SNHLY and CDR2 FYNNEI. The CDR3 extends over 14 amino acids. The CDR3, as DNA: TGTGCCAGCACCCGACAGGGGGGTAAGACGGGAGCTTTCTTT. Its translation is CASTRQGGKTGAFF.

The chain is built from TRBV3-1 (or the pseudogene TRBV3-2) and TRBJ1-1, with a tentative D call TRBD1 (5 bases). CDR3 size: 16 residues. CDR1 and CDR2 (germline): LGHDT, YNNKEL (reference sequence). Deletions cut 0 bases from V and 0 bases from J, with 11 bases between. CDR3: CASSQEVAQVNTEAFF. CDR3 coding DNA: TGTGCCAGCAGCCAAGAGGTTGCACAGGTGAACACTGAAGCTTTCTTT.

The chain carries TRBV7-8 and TRBJ2-3, with a weak D call TRBD2 (5 bases). V shed 2 bases and J shed 0 bases, with 21 bases lying between them. The CDR3 is 19 amino acids. From germline, CDR1 is SGHVS and CDR2 FQNEAQ. The CDR3 DNA reads TGTGCCAGCAGCTTATCCGGGCCCTTCTCTCTAGCTAGCACAGATACGCAGTATTTT. Protein sequence: CASSLSGPFSLASTDTQYF.

The chain couples TRBV6-6 to TRBJ2-5; no clear D. CDR3 length equals 14 residues. Germline CDR1 and CDR2: MNHNY and SVGAGI (reference sequence). V lost 6 bases and J 0 bases, leaving 11 bases between the germline ends. CDR3: CASRLDKNQETQYF. The CDR3 nucleotides are TGTGCCAGCAGGCTTGACAAAAACCAAGAGACCCAGTACTTC.

The CDR3 DNA follows: TGTGCCAGCAGCTTGGCCGGGGAGACACACGAAAAACTGTTTTTT. Translated: CASSLAGETHEKLFF. The rearrangement joins TRBV5-5 to TRBJ1-4; D gene ambiguous. The germline V gene encodes CDR1 SGHKS and CDR2 YYEKEE (reference sequence). Trimming removed 0 bases at V and 8 bases at J, with 14 bases between. CDR3 length: 15 amino acids.

This clone turned up a few times. The genes are TRBV9 and TRBJ2-1; 14 bases fit TRBD2. CDR3 length: 17 amino acids. V trimming: 3 bases; J trimming: 10 bases; junction bases outside the gene matches: 12. Germline CDR1 reads SGDLS; CDR2 reads YYNGEE. CDR3 sequence reads: CASSDPTGLAGAEEQFF. The CDR3 nucleotides are TGTGCCAGCAGCGACCCTACGGGACTAGCGGGAGCCGAGGAGCAGTTCTTC.